Presented here are 2 T cell receptor beta chains from one specimen sequenced in a study of blood T cell repertoires in COVID-19. Generated by immunoSEQ multiplex PCR, the TCRdb table keeps only in-frame clones and is missing some. The sample shows 20,000 to 30,000 clones, around 95% of them seen only once. Sequences were obtained from peripheral blood. All receptors come from a human donor with active COVID-19. The donor label of this sample is uncertain.

This chain connects TRBV2 to TRBJ2-7; D is perhaps TRBD1 (6 bases). Germline loops: CDR1 SNHLY, CDR2 FYNNEI. The length of the CDR3 is 12 residues. Trimming shortened V by 4 bases and J by 2 bases, and 6 bases separated the two germline ends. In nucleotides, the CDR3 is TGTGCCAGCAGTGGACAGGCCTACGAGCAGTACTTC. Translating gives CASSGQAYEQYF. Looking up the rest from reference TRBV2 and TRBJ2-7 gives the full variable domain: EPEVTQTPSHQVTQMGQEVILRCVPISNHLYFYWYRQILGQKVEFLVSFYNNEISEKSEIFDDQFSVERPDGSNFTLKIRSTKLEDSAMYFCASSGQAYEQYFGPGTRLTVT.

This chain uses TRBV28 with TRBJ1-4; unclear D gene. Trimming shortened V by 4 bases and J by 4 bases, and 10 bases separated the two germline ends. Germline V lookup: CDR1 MDHEN, CDR2 SYDVKM. CDR3 size: 14 residues. CDR3 amino acids: CASSSGVYNEKLFF. CDR3 DNA sequence: TGTGCCAGCAGTTCCGGGGTCTATAATGAAAAACTGTTTTTT.